What follows are 32 T cell receptor beta chains derived from one specimen sequenced in a study of OX40 agonist ivuxolimab in advanced cancers. The data were produced by immunoSEQ multiplex PCR, yet TCRdb's version contains in-frame clones alone and is incomplete. The sample has tens of thousands of clones, about 80% seen once; the top ten hold 2.5% to 3%. The sequenced sample was CD4+ or CD8+ T cells sorted from blood, obtained in a trial of the OX40 agonist ivuxolimab. Source of these receptors: an adult with an advanced solid tumor such as melanoma, head and neck, liver or kidney cancer.

This clone has more than one count but fewer than ten. The J gene is TRBJ1-4, the V gene TRBV30, with TRBD1 identical over 7 bases. The CDR3 has 13 amino acids. Unmatched junction bases numbered 4, after V lost 2 bases and J lost 7 bases. Germline V gives CDR1 GTSNPN, CDR2 SVGIG (reference sequence). CDR3: CAWSSYRGEKLFF. The CDR3 DNA follows: TGTGCCTGGAGTTCCTACAGGGGTGAAAAACTGTTTTTT. The variable domain in full, completed from reference TRBV30 and TRBJ1-4, reads SQTIHQWPATLVQPVGSPLSLECTVEGTSNPNLYWYRQAAGRGLQLLFYSVGIGQISSEVPQNLSASRPQDRQFILSSKKLLLSDSGFYLCAWSSYRGEKLFFGSGTQLSVL.

This sequence joins TRBV7-2 and TRBJ2-5, with 7 nucleotides matching TRBD2. The ends lost 6 bases at V and 3 bases at J; junction bases unmatched: 7. CDR3 length: 14 residues. Per the germline V gene, CDR1 is SGHTA and CDR2 is FQGNSA. The CDR3 region is CASSSGGGKETQYF. CDR3 nucleotides: TGTGCCAGCAGTTCGGGAGGCGGGAAAGAGACCCAGTACTTC.

The chain links TRBV28 to TRBJ2-7; D is perhaps TRBD2 (5 bases). Germline V gene data show CDR1 as MDHEN and CDR2 as SYDVKM. V was trimmed by 2 bases and J by 7 bases, leaving 9 bases between them. The CDR3 has 12 residues. The CDR3 is CASSLAGGEQYV. The CDR3 coding sequence is TGTGCCAGCAGTTTAGCGGGTGGGGAGCAGTACGTC.

The chain is built from TRBV11-2 and TRBJ1-2; no clear D gene. The CDR3 sequence is 14 residues long. The germline gives CDR1 SGHAT, CDR2 FQNNGV. V was pared by 2 bases and J by 2 bases, with 9 bases between. The CDR3 nucleotides read TGTGCCAGCAGCTTATCCCGCCCGAACTATGGCTACACCTTC. This sequence encodes CASSLSRPNYGYTF. Full variable domain (rest looked up from reference TRBV11-2 and TRBJ1-2): EAGVAQSPRYKIIEKRQSVAFWCNPISGHATLYWYQQILGQGPKLLIQFQNNGVVDDSQLPKDRFSAERLKGVDSTLKIQPAKLEDSAVYLCASSLSRPNYGYTFGSGTRLTVV.

This rearrangement joins TRBV30 to TRBJ1-2; 7 bases agree with TRBD1. J gave up 8 bases and V 4 bases, and 7 bases lay outside the gene matches. This CDR3 comprises 12 residues. Germline values: CDR1 GTSNPN, CDR2 SVGIG (reference sequence). DNA of the CDR3: TGTGCCTGGATGGACAGGTCTGAGGGCTACACCTTC. It is translated as CAWMDRSEGYTF.

The chain recombines TRBV2 with TRBJ2-7; D is tentatively TRBD1 or TRBD2 (6 bases each). The germline V and J ends were trimmed by 7 bases and 6 bases, with 16 bases remaining between them. Germline V gene data show CDR1 as SNHLY and CDR2 as FYNNEI. The CDR3 sequence is 13 residues long. The CDR3 sequence: CASTIGGGVEQYV. Here the CDR3 DNA reads TGTGCCAGCACAATCGGAGGGGGTGTCGAGCAGTACGTC.

This sequence joins TRBV11-2 and TRBJ1-4, with D unclear. V dropped 4 bases and J dropped 2 bases, with 11 bases sitting between them. CDR1 SGHAT and CDR2 FQNNGV come from the germline V gene. The CDR3 consists of 15 residues. CDR3 sequence: CASSSPTATNEKLFF. The DNA of the CDR3 is TGTGCCAGCAGCTCCCCTACAGCTACTAATGAAAAACTGTTTTTT.

The chain combines TRBV5-4 with TRBJ2-1; 14 positions match TRBD2. Trimming at V came to 4 bases and at J to 2 bases, leaving 2 bases not matched to a gene. The CDR3 is made up of 16 amino acids. Germline CDR1 is SGHNT and CDR2 is YYREEE (reference sequence). CDR3 DNA: TGTGCCAGCAGCGTGACTAGCGGGGGGGCCTACAATGAGCAGTTCTTC. Amino acid sequence: CASSVTSGGAYNEQFF.

The chain joins TRBV7-2 to TRBJ1-3, with D hard to call. CDR3 length: 14 amino acids. V was cut by 0 bases and J by 6 bases, with 9 bases left in between. Germline V gives CDR1 SGHTA, CDR2 FQGNSA. The CDR3 reads CASSLAPVANTIYF. DNA of the CDR3: TGTGCCAGCAGCTTAGCTCCGGTGGCAAACACCATATATTTT. The full variable domain, with the rest looked up from reference TRBV7-2 and TRBJ1-3, is GAGVSQSPSNKVTEKGKDVELRCDPISGHTALYWYRQSLGQGLEFLIYFQGNSAPDKSGLPSDRFSAERTGGSVSTLTIQRTQQEDSAVYLCASSLAPVANTIYFGEGSWLTVV.

There are a few counts of this clone. This chain connects TRBV15 to TRBJ2-4; D remains unclear. Trimming took 5 bases from V and 6 from J, leaving 14 bases between them. The CDR3 has 14 residues. CDR1 LNHNV and CDR2 YYDKDF come from the germline V gene (reference sequence). The CDR3 region has the DNA TGTGCCACCAGCGCCGGAGACTCCGTAAACATTCAGTACTTC. This codes for CATSAGDSVNIQYF. The full variable domain, its missing parts supplied by reference TRBV15 and TRBJ2-4, is DAMVIQNPRYQVTQFGKPVTLSCSQTLNHNVMYWYQQKSSQAPKLLFHYYDKDFNNEADTPDNFQSRRPNTSFCFLDIRSPGLGDTAMYLCATSAGDSVNIQYFGAGTRLSVL.

The CDR3 sequence: CASNPGAGFTEAFF. DNA for the CDR3: TGCGCCAGCAACCCGGGGGCGGGTTTCACTGAAGCTTTCTTT. The rearrangement joins TRBV5-1 to TRBJ1-1; possibly TRBD1 for D (6 bases). The CDR3 is 14 residues long. Trimming cost V 6 bases and J 4 bases, with 16 bases left between them. Germline CDR1 is SGHRS and CDR2 is YFSETQ.

This sequence joins TRBV5-1 and TRBJ1-1, with D possibly matching TRBD1 (5 bases). This CDR3 has 16 residues. Trimming removed 0 bases from V and 5 bases from J, with 17 bases in between. The germline CDR1 and CDR2 sequences are SGHRS and YFSETQ. The CDR3 sequence is CASSLDVGVEWTEAFF. In DNA form, the CDR3 reads TGCGCCAGCAGCTTGGATGTAGGGGTCGAGTGGACTGAAGCTTTCTTT.

The chain joins TRBV7-8 to TRBJ2-7; D is unresolved. Germline V gene sequence: CDR1 SGHVS, CDR2 FQNEAQ. V was shortened by 5 bases and J by 5 bases, with 13 bases between the two germline ends. This CDR3 has 13 residues. CDR3 DNA: TGTGCCAGCAGCCCCCGTCGTGGGGACGAGCAGTACGTC. This codes for CASSPRRGDEQYV.

The chain couples TRBV6-1 to TRBJ1-1, with D unresolved. This CDR3 spans 13 amino acids. V was cut by 2 bases and J by 1 base, with 5 bases left in between. Germline assignment: CDR1 MNHNS and CDR2 SASEGT. The CDR3 DNA reads TGTGCCAGCAGTGAAATTCGGAACACTGAAGCTTTCTTT. The encoded protein is CASSEIRNTEAFF.

As concerns this clone: This CDR3 is also generated by other DNA sequences in the sample. The rearrangement joins TRBV7-9 to TRBJ2-2; the match to TRBD2 covers 13 bases. Germline V gene sequence: CDR1 SEHNR, CDR2 FQNEAQ (reference sequence). V lost 3 bases and J lost 5; bases outside the gene matches: 0. The CDR3 totals 15 residues. For the CDR3, the DNA is TGTGCCAGCAGCTTGGGACTAGCGGGGACCGGGGAGCTGTTTTTT. It specifies CASSLGLAGTGELFF.

The rearrangement joins TRBV9 to TRBJ2-7; TRBD2 matches 7 bases. CDR1 is SGDLS and CDR2 is YYNGEE in the germline V gene. With 7 bases clipped from V and 0 bases from J, the junction kept 13 bases outside the gene matches. The CDR3 runs 16 residues. The CDR3: CASAADGAGSSYEQYF. The CDR3 DNA sequence: TGTGCCAGCGCCGCGGACGGAGCGGGGTCCTCCTACGAGCAGTACTTC.

CDR3 nucleotides: TGTGCCAGCAGAGAAACAGGGGGCGCGTTTGAAAAACTGTTTTTT. It encodes CASRETGGAFEKLFF. The genes are TRBV28 and TRBJ1-4; 9 bases line up with TRBD1. Germline CDR1 and CDR2: MDHEN and SYDVKM. The CDR3 runs to 15 residues. The V segment lost 6 bases and the J segment 7 bases; nucleotides outside the gene matches: 9.

The rearrangement joins TRBV4-2 to TRBJ1-2; 9 bases align to TRBD1. The germline gives CDR1 LGHNA, CDR2 YNFKEQ. This CDR3 has 15 residues. V lost 0 bases and J lost 8; bases outside the gene matches: 7. The CDR3 sequence is CASSQEDRTGDGYTF. The CDR3 DNA follows: TGTGCCAGCAGCCAAGAGGATCGGACAGGGGACGGCTACACCTTC.

This sequence joins TRBV11-3 and TRBJ2-3, with 11 bases that match TRBD2. After removal of 4 bases from V and 7 bases from J, the junction contained 10 bases not matched to a gene. Germline CDR1 and CDR2: SGHNT and YENEEA. The CDR3 contains 16 residues. The CDR3 loop is CASSSPYGTSGYTQYF. In DNA, the CDR3 is TGTGCCAGCAGCTCCCCATATGGGACTAGCGGATATACGCAGTATTTT.

The rearrangement links TRBV2 to TRBJ2-7; perhaps TRBD1 as D (6 bases). Germline V gives CDR1 SNHLY, CDR2 FYNNEI. V was cut by 5 bases and J by 4 bases, with 15 bases left in between. CDR3 size: 14 residues. The CDR3 DNA is TGTGCCAGCAGTCCCGGGACAATCGGTTACGAGCAGTACGTC. This codes for CASSPGTIGYEQYV.

This clone was seen more than once but under ten times. The chain uses TRBV14 and TRBJ2-7; D ambiguous. CDR1 SGHDN and CDR2 FVKESK come from the germline V gene. V lost 5 bases and J lost 3, with 8 bases in between. This CDR3 has 12 residues. The CDR3 nucleotides are TGTGCCAGCAGCGGACGGATCTACGAGCAGTACTTC. Translated: CASSGRIYEQYF.

The genes are TRBV5-1 and TRBJ1-2; 7 bases align to TRBD1. V was clipped by 1 base and J by 2 bases; unmatched bases: 5. The germline CDR1 and CDR2 sequences are SGHRS and YFSETQ. This CDR3 spans 15 amino acids. The CDR3 region is CASSLRQGENYGYTF. CDR3 nucleotides: TGCGCCAGCAGCTTGCGGCAGGGGGAAAACTATGGCTACACCTTC. Variable domain in full (rest from reference TRBV5-1 and TRBJ1-2): KAGVTQTPRYLIKTRGQQVTLSCSPISGHRSVSWYQQTPGQGLQFLFEYFSETQRNKGNFPGRFSGRQFSNSRSEMNVSTLELGDSALYLCASSLRQGENYGYTFGSGTRLTVV.

This chain links TRBV7-2 with TRBJ2-5, with a tentative D call TRBD2 (6 bases). V was clipped by 2 bases and J by 4 bases, with 11 bases between them. CDR1 SGHTA and CDR2 FQGNSA come from the germline V gene. The CDR3 spans 14 residues. DNA of the CDR3: TGTGCCAGCAGCTTAAGGCTAGCGTCAGAGACCCAGTACTTC. This sequence encodes CASSLRLASETQYF.

The sample holds one count of this clone. The V call is TRBV29-1, the J call TRBJ1-2; D might be TRBD1 (5 bases). The germline V and J ends were trimmed by 7 bases and 4 bases, with 13 bases remaining between them. The CDR3 runs to 12 residues. The V gene's germline CDR1 is SQVTM and CDR2 ANQGSEA. The CDR3 sequence is CSAQGLIYGYTF. The CDR3 coding sequence is TGCAGCGCCCAGGGATTAATCTATGGCTACACCTTC.

This chain uses TRBV5-6 with TRBJ2-7; D is tentatively TRBD1 or TRBD2 (5 bases each). The CDR3 has 14 residues. The V gene lost 4 bases and the J gene lost 6 bases, with 17 bases spanning the gap. The germline gives CDR1 SGHDT, CDR2 YYEEEE. CDR3 coding DNA: TGTGCCAGCAGCCCCTGGGACCGGCCCCTCGAGCAGTACTTC. It encodes CASSPWDRPLEQYF.

This chain uses TRBV28 with TRBJ1-5; D unresolved. The germline V and J ends were trimmed by 3 bases and 6 bases, with 15 bases remaining between them. Germline V gene sequence: CDR1 MDHEN, CDR2 SYDVKM. This CDR3 has 15 amino acids. This CDR3 reads CASSFGPGIGQPQHF. The CDR3 DNA sequence: TGTGCCAGCAGTTTCGGTCCGGGCATCGGTCAGCCCCAGCATTTT. Using reference TRBV28 and TRBJ1-5 for the parts outside the CDR3, the full variable domain is DVKVTQSSRYLVKRTGEKVFLECVQDMDHENMFWYRQDPGLGLRLIYFSYDVKMKEKGDIPEGYSVSREKKERFSLILESASTNQTSMYLCASSFGPGIGQPQHFGDGTRLSIL.

The chain carries TRBV5-4 and TRBJ2-1; a weak D match, TRBD2 (5 bases). Trimming left V 4 bases short and J 8 bases short, with 19 bases between. Germline V CDR1 and CDR2: SGHNT, YYREEE (reference sequence). The CDR3 is 15 amino acids. The DNA for the CDR3 is TGTGCCAGCAGCGAAGGAATCGGGGAAATGGATGAGCAGTTCTTC. Translating it yields CASSEGIGEMDEQFF. Drawing the rest from reference TRBV5-4 and TRBJ2-1, the complete variable domain is ETGVTQSPTHLIKTRGQQVTLRCSSQSGHNTVSWYQQALGQGPQFIFQYYREEENGRGNFPPRFSGLQFPNYSSELNVNALELDDSALYLCASSEGIGEMDEQFFGPGTRLTVL.

The genes are TRBV21-1 and TRBJ2-6. TRBV21-1 is tagged as a pseudogene. This CDR3 has 15 amino acids. CDR3 bases: TGTGCCAGCAGCAAGTGCCTTGCTGGGGCCAACGTCCTGACTTTC. Encoded protein: CASSKCLAGANVLTF.

The chain has TRBV5-8 and TRBJ2-3; no clear D gene. This CDR3 has 12 amino acids. The germline V gene has CDR1 SGHTS and CDR2 YDEGEE. V shed 1 base and J shed 4 bases, with 4 bases lying between them. CDR3 residues: CASSLRADTQYF. The CDR3 DNA follows: TGTGCCAGCAGCTTGAGGGCAGATACGCAGTATTTT.

The chain couples TRBV27 to TRBJ2-7; 8 nucleotides line up with TRBD2. V lost 5 bases to trimming and J lost 3 bases; unmatched junction nucleotides: 9. The CDR3 sequence is 15 residues long. Germline V lookup: CDR1 MNHEY, CDR2 SMNVEV (reference sequence). CDR3 bases: TGTGCCAGCAGTCATAGCGGGGTTTATAGCTACGAGCAGTACTTC. It encodes CASSHSGVYSYEQYF.

Only a few counts were recorded for this clone. This sequence joins TRBV11-2 and TRBJ1-1; TRBD1 is a possible D gene (6 bases). CDR3 size: 12 residues. V was shortened by 8 bases and J by 5 bases, with 12 bases between the two germline ends. Germline CDR1 reads SGHAT; CDR2 reads FQNNGV. CDR3 bases: TGTGCCAGCCGATCTACAGGGACTGAAGCTTTCTTT. Translated, it gives CASRSTGTEAFF.

The rearrangement links TRBV7-9 to TRBJ1-1; tentatively, D is TRBD1 (5 bases). V lost 3 bases and J lost 1, with 6 bases in between. The CDR3 consists of 13 residues. The V gene's germline CDR1 is SEHNR and CDR2 FQNEAQ (reference sequence). The CDR3 sequence is CASSLGRNTEAFF. The CDR3 bases are TGTGCCAGCAGCTTGGGGCGGAACACTGAAGCTTTCTTT.